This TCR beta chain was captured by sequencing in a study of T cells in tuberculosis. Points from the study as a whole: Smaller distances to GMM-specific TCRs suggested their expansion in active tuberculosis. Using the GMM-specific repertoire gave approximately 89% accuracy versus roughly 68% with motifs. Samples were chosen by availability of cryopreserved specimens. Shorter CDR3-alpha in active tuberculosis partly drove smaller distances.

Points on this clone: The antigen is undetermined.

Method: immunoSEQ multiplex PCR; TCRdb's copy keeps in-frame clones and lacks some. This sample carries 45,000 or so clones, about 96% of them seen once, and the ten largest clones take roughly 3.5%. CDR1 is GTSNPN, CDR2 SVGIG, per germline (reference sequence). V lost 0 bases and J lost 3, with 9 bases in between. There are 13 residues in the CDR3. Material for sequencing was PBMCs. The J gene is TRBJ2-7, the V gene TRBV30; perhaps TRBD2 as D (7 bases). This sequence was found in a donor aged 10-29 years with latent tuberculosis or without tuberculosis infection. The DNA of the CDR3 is TGTGCCTGGAGTGTAGGGGGGGACTACGAGCAGTACTTC. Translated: CAWSVGGDYEQYF.